A selection of T cell receptor beta chains follows, all from one sample in a study of T cell responses to AZD1222 COVID-19 vaccine. Data came from immunoSEQ multiplex PCR; TCRdb stores just in-frame clones and leaves some out. The sample has some 170,000 clones, about 89% seen once; the top ten hold over 1.5%. Specimen: peripheral blood, collected 28 days after the second AZD1222 dose. Receptors were obtained from an adult who received the AZD1222 COVID-19 vaccine. The CDR3 runs from the conserved cysteine through the conserved F or W. A D gene is named only where the DNA matches it firmly. Clone sizes are given selectively: once, few, many, or a class where the clone is expanded.

v_gene: TRBV7-2; abundance: once; d_gene: TRBD1; j_gene: TRBJ1-5; len: 18; CDR3nt: TGTGCCAGCAGCTTAGCGCCTTACAGGGACAGGGGATATCAGCCCCAGCATTTT; CDR3aa: CASSLAPYRDRGYQPQHF
v_gene: TRBV2; abundance: NA; d_gene: NA; j_gene: TRBJ1-6; len: 15; CDR3nt: TGTGCCAGCAGGATGGACAGCTCCTATAATTCACCCCTCCACTTT; CDR3aa: CASRMDSSYNSPLHF
v_gene: TRBV4-1; abundance: NA; d_gene: NA; j_gene: TRBJ1-2; len: 15; CDR3nt: TGCGCCAGCAGCCAAGCCCGTACAGTACCCACTGGCTACACCTTC; CDR3aa: CASSQARTVPTGYTF
v_gene: TRBV2; abundance: NA; d_gene: NA; j_gene: TRBJ1-2; len: 11; CDR3nt: TGTGCCAGCAGTGTAAAGGTCAGGGTCACCTTC; CDR3aa: CASSVKVRVTF
v_gene: TRBV21-1; abundance: once; d_gene: NA; j_gene: TRBJ1-2; len: 14; CDR3nt: TGTGCCAGCAGCAAAGAGGAACAGGGAAACAGTGCCACCTTC; CDR3aa: CASSKEEQGNSATF
v_gene: TRBV18; abundance: NA; d_gene: NA; j_gene: TRBJ2-2; len: 13; CDR3nt: TGTGCCAGCTCACCGCGGGACACCGGGGAGCTGTTTTTT; CDR3aa: CASSPRDTGELFF
v_gene: TRBV30; abundance: NA; d_gene: NA; j_gene: TRBJ1-1; len: 15; CDR3nt: TGTGCCTGGAGTTCCGGACCTAATTTGAACACTGAAGCTTTCTTT; CDR3aa: CAWSSGPNLNTEAFF
v_gene: TRBV9; abundance: NA; d_gene: NA; j_gene: TRBJ1-3; len: 17; CDR3nt: TGTGCCAGCAGCGCTCGACAGGCAAGGGACTCTGGAAACACCATATATTTT; CDR3aa: CASSARQARDSGNTIYF
v_gene: TRBV15; abundance: once; d_gene: NA; j_gene: TRBJ2-3; len: 15; CDR3nt: TGTGCCACCAGCAGAGTCGGGGCTAGCGTAGATACGCAGTATTTT; CDR3aa: CATSRVGASVDTQYF
v_gene: TRBV5-6; abundance: NA; d_gene: NA; j_gene: TRBJ2-2; len: 14; CDR3nt: TGTGCCAGCAGCTTAAGACAGCCCACCGGGGAGCTGTTTTTT; CDR3aa: CASSLRQPTGELFF
v_gene: TRBV6-6; abundance: NA; d_gene: NA; j_gene: TRBJ2-3; len: 16; CDR3nt: TGTGCCAGCAGGGCAGAAATCACGTCTAGCACAGATACGCAGTATTTT; CDR3aa: CASRAEITSSTDTQYF
v_gene: TRBV6-5; abundance: NA; d_gene: NA; j_gene: TRBJ2-4; len: 14; CDR3nt: TGTGCCAGCAGTTACGAAGGGCGGGGAGGCATTCAGTACTTC; CDR3aa: CASSYEGRGGIQYF
v_gene: TRBV6-1; abundance: NA; d_gene: NA; j_gene: TRBJ1-3; len: 14; CDR3nt: TGTGCCAGCAGTGACCGGCTTGTTGGAAACACCATATATTTT; CDR3aa: CASSDRLVGNTIYF
v_gene: TRBV25-1; abundance: few; d_gene: TRBD2; j_gene: TRBJ2-2; len: 14; CDR3nt: TGTGCCAGCAGTGCATTGTGGGAGGGCGGGGAGCTGTTTTTT; CDR3aa: CASSALWEGGELFF
v_gene: TRBV30; abundance: once; d_gene: NA; j_gene: TRBJ1-1; len: 15; CDR3nt: TGTGCCTGCAATATCTTGGGGGGCTCGAACACTGAAGCTTTCTTT; CDR3aa: CACNILGGSNTEAFF
v_gene: TRBV6-5; abundance: NA; d_gene: TRBD1; j_gene: TRBJ2-7; len: 13; CDR3nt: TGTGCCAGCAGTTGGGACAGGAGTAACGAGCAGTACTTC; CDR3aa: CASSWDRSNEQYF
v_gene: TRBV29-1; abundance: NA; d_gene: TRBD2; j_gene: TRBJ2-1; len: 14; CDR3nt: TGCAGCGAGACTAGCGGGGCTGCCTACAATGAGCAGTTCTTC; CDR3aa: CSETSGAAYNEQFF
v_gene: TRBV27; abundance: NA; d_gene: NA; j_gene: TRBJ2-7; len: 14; CDR3nt: TGTGCCAGCAGTTTAGGCGGGCCGACCTACGAGCAGTACTTC; CDR3aa: CASSLGGPTYEQYF
v_gene: TRBV9; abundance: NA; d_gene: TRBD1; j_gene: TRBJ2-1; len: 15; CDR3nt: TGTGCCAGCAGCGACGGGACAGGGTACTACAATGAGCAGTTCTTC; CDR3aa: CASSDGTGYYNEQFF
v_gene: TRBV5-1; abundance: NA; d_gene: NA; j_gene: TRBJ2-2; len: 13; CDR3nt: TGCGCCAGCCGCTTAAGTGGGCCCGGGGAGCTGTTTTTT; CDR3aa: CASRLSGPGELFF
v_gene: TRBV4-1; abundance: few; d_gene: NA; j_gene: TRBJ2-7; len: 13; CDR3nt: TGCGCCAGCAGCCCCGGGGTGTCCTACGAGCAGTACTTC; CDR3aa: CASSPGVSYEQYF
v_gene: TRBV7-9; abundance: NA; d_gene: TRBD2; j_gene: TRBJ2-1; len: 16; CDR3nt: TGTGCCAGCACTCGGCGGGGTCTAGCGGGCTACAATGAGCAGTTCTTC; CDR3aa: CASTRRGLAGYNEQFF
v_gene: TRBV7-9; abundance: NA; d_gene: NA; j_gene: TRBJ2-1; len: 14; CDR3nt: TGTGCCAGCAGCCTCGGGGGTTCCTACAATGAGCAGTTCTTC; CDR3aa: CASSLGGSYNEQFF
v_gene: TRBV18; abundance: NA; d_gene: NA; j_gene: TRBJ1-6; len: 14; CDR3nt: TGTGCCAGCTCACCTCAGGGGAGTAATTCACCCCTCCACTTT; CDR3aa: CASSPQGSNSPLHF
v_gene: TRBV10-2; abundance: NA; d_gene: TRBD1; j_gene: TRBJ2-7; len: 16; CDR3nt: TGCGCCAGCAGTGAGCCAGGACAGGGGGCATCCTACGAGCAGTACTTC; CDR3aa: CASSEPGQGASYEQYF
v_gene: TRBV6-5; abundance: NA; d_gene: NA; j_gene: TRBJ1-2; len: 11; CDR3nt: TGTGCCAGCAGGGGCTACTATGGCTACACCTTC; CDR3aa: CASRGYYGYTF
v_gene: TRBV7-3; abundance: once; d_gene: NA; j_gene: TRBJ1-6; len: 13; CDR3nt: TGTGCCAGCAGCTTAAGTGCGAATTCACCCCTCCACTTT; CDR3aa: CASSLSANSPLHF
v_gene: TRBV6-5; abundance: NA; d_gene: TRBD1; j_gene: TRBJ2-2; len: 15; CDR3nt: TGTGCCAGCAGTTACGACAGGGTCAGCACCGGGGAGCTGTTTTTT; CDR3aa: CASSYDRVSTGELFF